This T cell receptor (beta chain) came from a study of blood T cells in healthy people across ages. Overall study context: Per two T cells, about one barcoded beta molecule was captured through template switching.

Concerning this clonotype itself: Its antigen is currently unknown.

Germline CDR1 SGHDN, CDR2 FVKESK. Trimming removed 3 bases at V and 0 bases at J, with 0 bases between. The CDR3 loop spans 12 amino acids. Combining a sample-barcoded 5' primer with a J-beta primer mix, a second PCR ran for roughly 7 to 12 cycles. TCRdb recomputed calls from the 5' RACE reads with MiXCR, one row per CDR3 protein. Among about 1,400,000 distinct CDR3 sequences, 42% were seen once, and the ten largest hold approximately 7.9%. Study results and limitations: A greater number of naive CD4+ cells and higher diversity distinguished long-lived donors from aged donors.

Sequenced: blood. The V call is TRBV14, the J call TRBJ1-5; D is uncertain. This sequence was found in a woman aged 18-29 years in good health. The CDR3 is CASSHSNQPQHF. CDR3 nucleotides: TGTGCCAGCAGCCATAGCAATCAGCCCCAGCATTTT.